The TCR beta chain under discussion was sequenced for a study of T cells in Graves' hyperthyroidism and ophthalmopathy. The CDR3 has 16 amino acids. The germline gives CDR1 KGHDR, CDR2 SFDVKD. The ends lost 1 base at V and 2 bases at J; junction bases unmatched: 3. TCR beta CDR3 regions were amplified from RNA. The primer set for the first-round RT-PCR of the TCR CDR3 was HTBI. TCRdb redid the calling of the multiplex PCR reads with MiXCR, one entry per CDR3 protein. This sample carries hundreds of thousands of distinct CDR3 sequences, 35% of them seen once, and the ten largest clones take 31%. V usage is TRBV24-1 and J usage is TRBJ2-3, with 9 nucleotides matching TRBD2. This TCR came from a woman aged 40-49 years with Graves' hyperthyroidism. The specimen sequenced was blood. In DNA, the CDR3 is TGTGCCACCAGTGATTTTGAGCGGGGGGCCACAGATACGCAGTATTTT. Protein: CATSDFERGATDTQYF.